This record covers a single T cell receptor (beta chain). Its target is unknown. The data were obtained in a study of shared clonotypes between healthy human individuals. The study's findings and limits: Non-shared clonotypes were found to have lower generation probabilities than the clonotypes that were shared by all four of the sorted-subset donors. Relative to memory subsets, naive subsets generally showed larger estimated richness. Only blood underwent sampling, and tissue repertoires likely differ.

The investigators split CD4+ cells into a CD45RA+ naive subset and a CD45RA-negative memory subset. In germline, CDR1 is MNHNS, CDR2 SASEGT. V was shortened by 5 bases and J by 1 base, with 13 bases between the two germline ends. CDR3 length: 15 residues. Assay used: immunoSEQ multiplex PCR; TCRdb lists only in-frame clones, some missing. The sample holds around 2.1 million clones, under 97% seen once. This TCR was sampled from a man aged 18 to 35 in good health. Source material: naive CD4+ T cells sorted from blood. Subset reported: CD45RA+ positively selected. This chain joins TRBV6-1 and TRBJ2-3; D is ambiguous. The CDR3 DNA reads as TGTGCCAGCAGTCAGGAGTACCCCGGCACAGATACGCAGTATTTT. Translated, it gives CASSQEYPGTDTQYF.